This TCR beta chain was identified in a study of patients and donors after allogeneic stem cell transplantation. TCRdb itself ran the RT-PCR reads through MiXCR, one entry per CDR3 protein. The sample yields hundreds of thousands of distinct CDR3 sequences, roughly 17% seen once. This clonotype was counted between two and nine times. Germline V lookup: CDR1 MNHEY, CDR2 SVGAGI. The CDR3 consists of 12 residues. V lost 2 bases and J 9 bases, leaving 10 bases between the germline ends. The receptor was isolated from a human donor who was either an allogeneic HSCT recipient or a stem cell or donor lymphocyte infusion donor (not recorded which). It is not recorded whose cells these are; they may come from a transplant donor. The J gene is TRBJ1-2, the V gene TRBV6-5; perhaps TRBD1 as D (6 bases). Sequenced input: blood, either unsorted or a sorted T cell fraction (not recorded which). CDR3 loop: CASSYGGGSYTF. Here the CDR3 DNA reads TGTGCCAGCAGTTACGGGGGGGGCAGCTACACCTTC.